This T cell receptor (beta chain) appears in the sequencing data of a study of CD8 T cells in ankylosing spondylitis listed by TCRdb under 2017. With regard to the full study: T cell receptor beta repertoires were profiled in healthy donors and ankylosing spondylitis patients so that disease-linked TCR variants could be found. The full study cohort comprised around 23 ankylosing spondylitis patients and approximately 100 healthy donors. Peripheral blood was sampled, and synovial fluid was also collected from ankylosing spondylitis patients. Study-level results and caveats: Some motif variants were previously reported in synovial fluid and blood of reactive arthritis patients, suggesting common disease-initiation mechanisms. According to the report, matched synovial fluid samples from ankylosing spondylitis patients were significantly enriched for the disease-linked clones. Blood from ankylosing spondylitis patients appeared to be characterized by a TCR beta motif composed of eight highly homologous amino acid variants. In peripheral blood, the disease-linked clones were found at relatively low frequencies and had a CD8+ phenotype.

This clonotype was seen a handful of times. Its antigen is not yet known. No quality values exist for individual bases; no much larger clone is one base distant. TCRdb names Illumina HiSeq 2500 as the instrument used. TCR beta libraries were prepared by quantitative 5'-RACE with molecular barcodes. From the authors' description of their analysis: Disease-linked TCR variants were identified with a new computational method built on a probabilistic model of VDJ rearrangement. TCRdb took the public reads, trimmed them with fastp at Q25, ran MiXCR for clone calling and kept in-frame beta chains. Each CDR3 protein appears once, grouped with its most common genes and DNA. Here the V and J calls rest on TCRdb's processing, not on the authors' analysis. The sample data list approximately 150,000 distinct CDR3 sequences, and roughly 44% of these were observed just once. Roughly 15% of the sample lies in the top ten.

Synovial fluid samples were matched to blood samples from the same ankylosing spondylitis patients. The germline V gene encodes CDR1 GTSNPN and CDR2 SVGIG (reference sequence). The CDR3 starts with the cysteine, ends with the phenylalanine, and has 14 residues. The entry retains the CDR3 DNA only, 42 bases that are in frame from base 1. V lost 0 bases and J lost 4 bases; the stretch between them is 12 bases long. This TCR was recovered from a male donor with ankylosing spondylitis. Recombination joined TRBV30 with TRBJ1-2, with a weak D call of TRBD1 (5 bases match). The sample taken for sequencing was synovial fluid, either unsorted or a sorted T cell fraction (not recorded which). The nucleotides are TGTGCCTGGAGTGTAGGGGAAAACTTCTATGGCTACACCTTC. Translation gives CAWSVGENFYGYTF.